This TCR beta chain was sequenced during a study of T cells after yellow fever vaccination. V lost 0 bases, J lost 6 bases, and 9 bases lay in between. This CDR3 contains 13 residues. Germline-derived CDR1 and CDR2 are SGHRS and YFSETQ. Conversion of TCR transcripts into cDNA relied on 5'RACE template switching, which added a universal primer site and UMIs. TCRdb analysed the 5' RACE reads with MiXCR anew, one entry per CDR3 protein. This table has 350,000 or so distinct CDR3 sequences, less than 9.5% appearing once. In this sample, this clonotype turned up a few times. The chain couples TRBV5-1 to TRBJ1-1; maybe TRBD1 (6 bases). The source material was PBMCs, sampled about 41 days after the first yellow fever vaccination. The sequence was collected from a man between 18 and 35 years old who received the YFV17D yellow fever vaccine. The DNA for the CDR3 is TGCGCCAGCAGCTTGGACAGGGAGGCTGAAGCTTTCTTT. Amino acids: CASSLDREAEAFF.